The clone carrying this T cell receptor (beta chain) was counted a few times. Its antigen remains unknown. The source of the sample is a study of CD8 T cells in ankylosing spondylitis. In TCRdb, the 5' RACE reads were re-called with MiXCR into one record per CDR3 protein. This table holds fewer than 40,000 distinct CDR3 sequences, around 30% found once. Looked up from germline, CDR1 is DFQATT and CDR2 is SNEGSKA (reference sequence). This CDR3 is 13 amino acids long. V lost 4 bases, J lost 6 bases, and 16 bases lay in between. Study findings and constraints: Apparently characteristic of ankylosing spondylitis blood was a TCR beta motif (under ten highly homologous variants). In ankylosing spondylitis patients, matched synovial fluid reportedly showed significant enrichment of disease-linked clones.

Sequenced: synovial fluid, either unsorted or a sorted T cell fraction (not recorded which). The chain couples TRBV20-1 to TRBJ2-7; the D gene could be TRBD1 or TRBD2 (5 bases each). The clonotype was recovered from a male donor with ankylosing spondylitis. The CDR3 bases are TGCAGTGCTACCTGGGACCCCTGGTCCGAGCAGTACGTC. Its translation: CSATWDPWSEQYV.